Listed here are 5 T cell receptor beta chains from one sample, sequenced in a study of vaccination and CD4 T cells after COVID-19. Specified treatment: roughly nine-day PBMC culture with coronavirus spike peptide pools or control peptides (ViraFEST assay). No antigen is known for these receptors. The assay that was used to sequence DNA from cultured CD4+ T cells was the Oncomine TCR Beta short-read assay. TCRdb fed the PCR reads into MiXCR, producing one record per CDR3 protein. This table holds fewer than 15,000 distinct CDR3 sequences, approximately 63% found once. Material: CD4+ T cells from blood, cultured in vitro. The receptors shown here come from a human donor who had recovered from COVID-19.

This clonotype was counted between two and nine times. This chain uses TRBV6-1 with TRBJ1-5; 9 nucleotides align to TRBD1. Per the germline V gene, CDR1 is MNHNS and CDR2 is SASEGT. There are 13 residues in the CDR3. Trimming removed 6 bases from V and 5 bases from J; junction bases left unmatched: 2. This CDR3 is CASRRQGDQPQHF. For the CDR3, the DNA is TGTGCCAGCAGAAGACAGGGGGATCAGCCCCAGCATTTT.

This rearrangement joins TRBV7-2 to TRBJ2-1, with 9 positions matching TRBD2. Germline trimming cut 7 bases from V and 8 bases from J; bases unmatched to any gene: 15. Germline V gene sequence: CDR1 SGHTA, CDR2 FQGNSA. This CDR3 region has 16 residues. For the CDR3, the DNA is TGTGCCAGCATCCCGGGGGTAGCGGGAGTGGGGCATGAGCAGTTCTTC. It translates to CASIPGVAGVGHEQFF.

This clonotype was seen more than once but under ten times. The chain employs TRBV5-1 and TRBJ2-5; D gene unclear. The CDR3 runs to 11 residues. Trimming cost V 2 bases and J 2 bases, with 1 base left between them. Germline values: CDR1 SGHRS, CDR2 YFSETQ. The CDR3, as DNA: TGCGCCAGCAGCTTTCAAGAGACCCAGTACTTC. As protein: CASSFQETQYF.

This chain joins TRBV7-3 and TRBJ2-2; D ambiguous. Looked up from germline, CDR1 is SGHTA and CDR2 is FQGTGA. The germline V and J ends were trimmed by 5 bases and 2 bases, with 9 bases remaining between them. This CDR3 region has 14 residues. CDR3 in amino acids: CASSPQGNTGELFF. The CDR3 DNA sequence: TGTGCCAGCAGCCCCCAAGGAAACACCGGGGAGCTGTTTTTT.

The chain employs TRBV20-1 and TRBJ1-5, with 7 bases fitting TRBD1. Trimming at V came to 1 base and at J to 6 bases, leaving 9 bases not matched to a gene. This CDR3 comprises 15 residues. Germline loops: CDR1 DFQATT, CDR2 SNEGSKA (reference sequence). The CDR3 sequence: CSARGIGGAGQPQHF. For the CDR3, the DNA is TGCAGTGCTAGAGGTATAGGGGGCGCGGGTCAGCCCCAGCATTTT.